The present entry profiles one TCR beta chain with its context. No cognate antigen has been identified for it. The input lacks base qualities; no much larger clone sits a single base away. CDR1 and CDR2 were assigned from the germline V gene as SGHTA and FQGNSA. V loses 5 bases, J loses 7 bases, and the germline ends lie 19 bases apart. The CDR3 holds 15 amino acids from the cysteine to the phenylalanine. Here the CDR3 DNA is all that survives: 45 bases in frame from base 1. The data belong to a study of control samples from healthy donors and cancer patients (dated by TCRdb to the early 2020s). Receptor libraries were prepared by the immunoSEQ multiplex PCR assay. Entries here come from immuneACCESS through TCRdb and include only in-frame sequences with V and J called. Some clones fail to appear in such tables; in the studies checked, an unresolved V gene covers under half of the shortfall, and the cause of the remainder is unknown. This sample holds approximately 150,000 clones; more than 80% were observed only once. Around 7.3% of the sample lies in the top ten.

Sequencing was carried out using blood. The source of this sequence is a man between 18 and 29 years old in good health. The sequence is built from TRBV7-2 and TRBJ2-3, with TRBD2 as a weak D call on 6 bases. The CDR3 corresponds to CASSPAWGVGHTQYF. Read as DNA, the sequence is TGTGCCAGCAGCCCCGCCTGGGGGGTGGGACATACGCAGTATTTT.